This TCR beta chain appears in the sequencing data of a study of regulatory T cells in long-lasting Graves disease. Notes on the study in general: Among the persistent patients, 2,741 public clonotypes were shared, more than the 850 to 1,000 shared among new patients.

Notes on this clonotype: The antigen is unknown.

CDR1 is KGHDR, CDR2 SFDVKD, per germline. This CDR3 spans 12 amino acids. V was cut by 6 bases and J by 2 bases, with 5 bases left in between. Time point noted: newly diagnosed GD, antithyroid drugs for less than 3 months. Generation of the TCR library employed RNA extracted from PBMCs. TCR beta libraries were built with iRepertoire HTBI primers and Arm-PCR of CDR3 regions. TCRdb called the multiplex PCR reads again in MiXCR, with one record for every CDR3 protein. The data hold roughly 560,000 distinct CDR3 sequences, with about 12% observed a single time. The same specimen was also included in a second study, on T cells in Graves' hyperthyroidism and ophthalmopathy. In that study: A set of HTBI primers served as the primers for a first-round RT-PCR of the TCR CDR3. Blood also contained most expanded thyroid clonotypes above 0.001.

The source was peripheral blood mononuclear cells (PBMCs), collected at new diagnosis, from a patient treated with antithyroid drugs. The origin of this receptor is a woman in her twenties or thirties with Graves disease. The J gene is TRBJ2-3, the V gene TRBV24-1; D is unresolved. The CDR3 region is CATSRFTDTQYF. The CDR3 DNA sequence: TGTGCCACCAGTCGGTTCACAGATACGCAGTATTTT.